A single sample is the source of the 2 T cell receptor beta chains below, sequenced in a study of cytomegalovirus exposure and HLA in healthy donors. Amplification used 60 Vbeta primers and 13 Jbeta primers. Sequencing was performed with immunoSEQ multiplex PCR; in TCRdb, only in-frame clones are kept and a portion is missing. The repertoire holds roughly 55,000 clones, 65% to 80% seen once, with around 2.4% in the top ten. The sequencing sample was made of PBMCs. All receptors derive from a female donor in good health and CMV-seronegative.

This clone was detected only once. The V and J genes are TRBV7-8 and TRBJ2-2; possible D gene TRBD1, 5 bases. V dropped 9 bases and J dropped 0 bases, with 14 bases sitting between them. Germline V gene sequence: CDR1 SGHVS, CDR2 FQNEAQ. The CDR3 consists of 15 residues. The CDR3 DNA sequence: TGTGCCAGTTCAATAGGGGAATCGAACACCGGGGAGCTGTTTTTT. Its protein product is CASSIGESNTGELFF.

The chain combines TRBV2 with TRBJ2-7; 12 bases match TRBD2. The CDR3 sequence is 16 residues long. Unmatched junction bases numbered 11, after V lost 4 bases and J lost 7 bases. CDR1 and CDR2 from the germline V gene are SNHLY and FYNNEI. This CDR3 reads CASSVSGPGLAGEQYF. The DNA of the CDR3 is TGTGCCAGCAGTGTATCCGGCCCCGGACTAGCGGGAGAGCAGTACTTC. Full variable domain (remainder filled in from reference TRBV2 and TRBJ2-7): EPEVTQTPSHQVTQMGQEVILRCVPISNHLYFYWYRQILGQKVEFLVSFYNNEISEKSEIFDDQFSVERPDGSNFTLKIRSTKLEDSAMYFCASSVSGPGLAGEQYFGPGTRLTVT.